Each of the 9 T cell receptor beta chains below was sequenced from the same sample in a study of cytomegalovirus exposure and HLA in healthy donors. PCR involved 60 Vbeta and 13 Jbeta primers. The method was immunoSEQ multiplex PCR; TCRdb's version includes in-frame clones alone and lacks a portion of them. This table holds about 160,000 clones, over 70% found once. The sample comprised PBMCs. The receptors were sampled from a woman in her 40s in good health and CMV-seropositive.

This clone came up a few times. The chain couples TRBV5-1 to TRBJ1-1, with D unresolved. V shed 4 bases and J shed 1 base, with 17 bases lying between them. Germline V CDR1 and CDR2: SGHRS, YFSETQ. The CDR3 has 16 amino acids. CDR3 sequence: CASSPNAPQANTEAFF. CDR3 coding DNA: TGCGCCAGCAGCCCAAACGCCCCGCAGGCGAACACTGAAGCTTTCTTT.

The genes are TRBV19 and TRBJ2-7; 7 bases agree with TRBD1. Trimming at V came to 5 bases and at J to 5 bases, leaving 12 bases not matched to a gene. Germline CDR1 LNHDA, CDR2 SQIVND (reference sequence). This CDR3 spans 15 amino acids. The CDR3 region has the DNA TGTGCCAGTAGTCTAAGACAGGGAGTCAGCGACGAGCAGTACTTC. Translating gives CASSLRQGVSDEQYF.

The count of this clone is one. The rearrangement links TRBV30 to TRBJ1-1, with D perhaps TRBD1 (6 bases). With 3 bases removed from V and 11 bases from J, the gap between germline ends came to 13 bases. The CDR3 spans 11 residues. Germline CDR1 and CDR2: GTSNPN and SVGIG (reference sequence). The CDR3 here is CAWRSGTCAFF. CDR3 coding DNA: TGTGCCTGGAGGAGCGGGACATGCGCTTTCTTT.

This chain connects TRBV7-8 to TRBJ1-4, with D perhaps TRBD1 (5 bases). Trimming removed 3 bases from V and 5 bases from J, with 13 bases in between. This CDR3 spans 15 amino acids. Germline loops: CDR1 SGHVS, CDR2 FQNEAQ. CDR3 region: CASSFFGQGNEKLFF. In nucleotides, the CDR3 is TGTGCCAGCAGCTTTTTCGGGCAGGGCAATGAAAAACTGTTTTTT.

The J gene is TRBJ1-2, the V gene TRBV7-9, with 8 bases fitting TRBD1. Germline CDR1 and CDR2: SEHNR and FQNEAQ (reference sequence). After removal of 11 bases from V and 5 bases from J, the junction contained 16 bases not matched to a gene. This CDR3 region has 15 residues. CDR3: CAGARTQGAVYGYTF. CDR3 in DNA: TGTGCCGGAGCCCGGACTCAGGGGGCAGTATATGGCTACACCTTC.

In its sample, this clone was seen a few times. The chain is built from TRBV5-4 and TRBJ1-2; D is uncertain. The V end lost 1 base, the J end lost 8 bases, and 12 bases lay between the germline ends. This CDR3 comprises 13 residues. From germline, CDR1 is SGHNT and CDR2 YYREEE (reference sequence). The CDR3 loop is CASSLRLRGGYTF. CDR3 in DNA: TGTGCCAGCAGCTTGCGACTCCGCGGGGGCTACACCTTC.

This clone was detected once. The chain recombines TRBV5-1 with TRBJ2-7; 9 bases are a match to TRBD2. Trimming took 2 bases from V and 5 from J; bases not matched to a gene: 8. Germline V lookup: CDR1 SGHRS, CDR2 YFSETQ. This CDR3 contains 15 residues. The CDR3 is CASSFGGGAINEQYF. The CDR3 DNA reads as TGCGCCAGCAGCTTTGGCGGGGGGGCCATCAACGAGCAGTACTTC.

This sequence joins TRBV5-1 and TRBJ2-3; 14 bases are shared with TRBD2. V was clipped by 1 base and J by 4 bases; unmatched bases: 8. CDR1 and CDR2 from the germline V gene are SGHRS and YFSETQ. This CDR3 spans 18 amino acids. Here the CDR3 DNA reads TGCGCCAGCAGCTTGTTTACGACTAGCGGGGGGGCCGCAGATACGCAGTATTTT. Protein product: CASSLFTTSGGAADTQYF.

The gene calls are TRBV2 and TRBJ1-2; no clear D. Germline V gene sequence: CDR1 SNHLY, CDR2 FYNNEI. V was pared by 3 bases and J by 5 bases, with 7 bases between. The CDR3 consists of 12 residues. CDR3 amino acids: CASSDGGYGYTF. The CDR3 DNA reads TGTGCCAGCAGTGACGGAGGGTATGGCTACACCTTC.